The sequence of this T cell receptor beta chain was determined in a study of shared clonotypes between healthy human individuals. In the original workflow: ImmunoSEQ sequences covered only the junction and lacked quality scores; filtering therefore differed. Libraries were prepared by immunoSEQ multiplex PCR; TCRdb keeps only in-frame clonotypes and omits some of them. That table furnishes V, J and clone size, whereas the DNA furnished D and trimming. Of approximately 2,200,000 clones in the sample, about 93% were seen once. The CDR3 is 16 amino acids. Germline CDR1 and CDR2: MNHEY and SMNVEV (reference sequence). Deletions cut 0 bases from V and 0 bases from J, with 9 bases between. With respect to this clone: No antigen is known for it.

In the naive CD8 group, cells lacked CD45RO and were positively selected for CCR7, so terminally differentiated effector memory CD45RA+ cells were left out. Study-level results: Shared clonotypes across all four donors exceeded non-shared ones in generation probability.

The specimen was naive CD8+ T cells from PBMCs. The J gene is TRBJ2-1, the V gene TRBV27; D tentatively reads TRBD1 or TRBD2 (5 bases each). The sequence was obtained from a man aged 18-30 years in good health. Some clones in this sample may be carry-over from other donors' samples. In nucleotides, the CDR3 is TGTGCCAGCAGTTTATCGTTCGGGGCCTCCTACAATGAGCAGTTCTTC. This sequence encodes CASSLSFGASYNEQFF.